The source of this T cell receptor (beta chain) is a study of cytomegalovirus exposure and HLA in healthy donors (dated by TCRdb to 2017 to 2019). Background on the whole study: An earlier analysis of some 550 of the donors reported more than 250 Gb of sequence data and 117 million unique TCR beta sequences from about 179 million T cells. Approximately 310 gigabases of sequencing data and tens of millions of unique TCR sequences were included in an early release covering about 600 HLA-typed donors. Of the roughly 420 genotyped donors, 75% to 85% were placed in the genetic ancestry cluster associated with self-reported Caucasian donors. The study aimed to test whether cataloging public T cell receptors could reveal signatures of past pathogen exposure. Using immunosequencing, the study profiled T cell repertoires from roughly 650 subjects and related those repertoires to cytomegalovirus serostatus. In addition to the first cohort of 650 to 750 subjects, a separate validation cohort of some 120 different subjects was used. High-throughput TCR immunosequencing, statistical association of individual TCRs with disease status, and machine learning were combined to predict cytomegalovirus infection status. To study patterns of TCR occurrence, a later analysis re-analyzed previously published TCR beta repertoires from 650 to 750 donors and added high-resolution HLA genotyping. In the later analysis, no new phenotypic data were used to find candidate immune exposures; instead, reliance was placed on TCR beta sequences and their occurrence across donors. In an earlier analysis of 587 of the donors, high-throughput TCR beta sequencing was used to judge whether each TCR beta V gene segment behaved as functional or pseudogenic. Donor age, sex, ethnicity and CMV serostatus were compiled together with the repertoire data. Genome-wide SNP genotypes for about three fifths of the roughly 700 donors were used in a later genetic analysis, which treated that subset as a discovery cohort. All discovery cohort repertoires had been generated on a single sequencing platform. Class I and class II HLA loci were covered by the typing at four-digit resolution. The number of typed donors differed by locus: 629-630 for A, B, C, DRB1 and DQB1; 500 to 550 for DQA1; approximately 600 for DPA1; and around 490 for DPB1. Roughly 5 DR-DQ haplotypes were handled as single units for association and clustering, since linkage in the cohort was strong. Among roughly 400 genotyped donors of the cohort, an average of roughly 230,000 unique TCR beta nucleotide sequences was sequenced per donor, of which 15% to 20% were non-productive. The research as a whole found: The earlier analysis of fewer than 750 of the donors excluded 15 to 20 rarely observed V segments, including chromosome 9 orphons, because counts were too low. In vitro tests confirmed that a few of the cytomegalovirus-associated TCR beta chains recognize cytomegalovirus antigens. In a later analysis, the rate of TCR association differed among HLA loci, with DRB1 alleles having the most associated TCRs and HLA-C alleles having the fewest. Because some donors lacked HLA typing at each locus, the association tests relied only on the typed subset. A later analysis reported that several top co-occurrence clusters appeared linked to parvovirus B19, influenza, CMV and Epstein-Barr virus. Cytomegalovirus status was reported to be diagnosed by the classifier with high specificity and sensitivity in both the original and validation cohorts. An earlier analysis of roughly 570 of the donors showed that most TCR beta V segments appeared in productive rearrangements either about 90% or about 30% of the time, which broadly matched IMGT annotations. The sequencing pipeline was judged likely to have produced a cluster of highly shared sequence variants as a technical artifact. When HLA alleles, especially DR and DQ, strongly co-occurred, attributing TCR associations to individual alleles was difficult. Some IMGT-functional V segments, including TRBV6-2 and TRBV6-3, could not be distinguished by the 87-base-pair reads and were therefore excluded. The only immune exposure information available for the cohort was CMV serostatus. In a later analysis, HLA-associated TCR beta chains showed more clonal expansion and lower generation probabilities than non-associated chains that were equally common. In this cohort, only TCR beta chains were sequenced, and detectable features were limited by the absence of alpha or paired-chain data. At a false discovery rate of 0.05, a later analysis linked approximately 18,000 TCR beta sequences to specific HLA alleles. Presence/absence analyses assumed roughly uniform sequencing depth across donors, an assumption that may not hold. It was suggested by the authors that the approach could potentially be generalized to other disease states and immunological phenotypes. The study gave a list of about 150 TCR beta chains associated with cytomegalovirus. Across donors, most TCR sequences were observed very rarely, whereas some public TCRs were present in many individuals. A further reported finding was that TCR beta sequences accurately predicted the HLA-A and HLA-B alleles for most subjects in the first cohort. A later genetic analysis reported fewer N-insertions in productive TCRs among donors in an Asian-associated ancestry cluster than the roughly 620-donor mean. In a later analysis, most CMV-associated TCR beta chains were found to appear HLA-restricted, with HLA associations seemingly driven largely by CMV exposure. V-gene and J-gene trimming of TCR beta chains was associated with a missense DCLRE1C variant in a later genetic analysis, and the association was replicated in an independent cohort. Linkage disequilibrium might explain the correlated functional status among segregating V segments, but an unknown experimental factor could not be excluded.

The CDR3 contains 16 residues, cysteine and phenylalanine counted. CDR3 DNA only is kept here, 48 bases in frame from base 1. V drops 7 bases and J drops 3 bases, leaving 22 bases in between. In the germline V gene, CDR1 corresponds to MDHEN and CDR2 to SYDVKM. On this clone itself: Its antigen is not yet known. No clone much larger than this one lies a single base away; base qualities are absent.

Library construction relied on the immunoSEQ multiplex PCR assay. The multiplex PCR relied on a mix of 60 forward primers for TCR Vbeta segments and 13 reverse primers for TCR Jbeta segments. The CDR3 region of rearranged TCR beta genes was amplified from genomic DNA by a multiplex PCR assay. Amplified TCR beta libraries were sequenced as 87-base-pair reads on the Illumina HiSeq System. Under the source paper's analysis protocol: Across the 500 to 750 repertoires, a later analysis counted roughly 77 million unique TCR beta chains, about 10 million of which were shared by at least two donors. To remove PCR and sequencing errors, raw reads were error-corrected and collapsed into unique sequences using a nearest-neighbor algorithm that merged closely related sequences. CDR3 sequences were aligned to IMGT reference sequences to assign V, D and J gene segments. For a sequence to be retained, a match of at least six nucleotides to both a V gene segment and a J gene segment was required. Rearrangements were called productive when the CDR3 lacked stop codons and stayed in frame with V and J; all others were non-productive. CDR3 was defined by IMGT convention, running from the second conserved V-encoded cysteine to the conserved J-encoded phenylalanine. Sequences without an unambiguous match to a single V gene segment were excluded from the earlier analysis of 450 to 750 of the donors. An earlier analysis of some 500 of the donors classified V segments as functional when productive rearrangements were above 56.7% and as segregating when the standard deviation between donors was above 5%. A statistical classification framework was developed to diagnose cytomegalovirus status using the catalog of TCR beta chain sequences. A later analysis assigned V and J genes by comparing TCR nucleotide sequences with IMGT/GENE-DB human TR gene sequences. In a later analysis, CDR3 sequences and most-parsimonious VDJ recombination scenarios were assigned using the TCRdist pipeline. In a later analysis, each TCR beta chain was defined by its CDR3 amino acid sequence together with its V-gene family, and reads lacking a unique V-gene family were excluded. In a later analysis, 550 to 650 highly shared, low-generation-probability nucleotide sequences were removed to address suspected cross-contamination and a sequencing artifact. In a later analysis, a clonal expansion index was calculated for each public chain from normalized within-repertoire ranks of inferred template counts. In a later analysis, generation probabilities were computed using a VDJ recombination model fitted to out-of-frame rearrangements, and the results were checked against IGoR. A later analysis scored TCR-TCR, TCR-HLA and TCR-CMV co-occurrence with hypergeometric tests, applying a repertoire-size bias correction to TCR pairs. To estimate false discovery rates, a later analysis permuted the HLA or CMV assignments 20 times. In a later analysis, co-occurring TCRs were grouped using DBSCAN, and TCRdist sequence similarity was added for clustering within HLA-allele-positive subsets. For co-occurrence clustering, repertoires with fewer than 30,000 or more than 120,000 public chains were excluded, along with about five repertoires with anomalous nucleotide sharing. TCRdb's version of the immuneACCESS table is confined to in-frame rearrangements and falls short of the full clone set. An unresolved V gene accounts for under half of the shortfall where checked; the remainder is of unknown origin. V and J calls and clone size are those listed in that table; D and trimming were worked out from the DNA. A total of more than 80,000 clones appear in this sample, more than 65% of them only once. The ten largest make up roughly 1.1% of the sample.

The cohort comprised under 700 healthy bone marrow donors. At the time of sampling, every cohort member was nominally healthy, though immune exposures that went unrecorded were likely present. The donor was CMV seropositive and belonged to the group of a few hundred seropositive cohort members. Each donor provided a peripheral blood sample, and peripheral blood mononuclear cells were used for TCR beta sequencing. Genomic DNA was extracted from the blood cell samples with the Qiagen DNeasy Blood Extraction Kit. Source material: PBMCs. The TCR originated in a girl aged 2-9 years in good health and CMV-seropositive. The V and J segments used are TRBV28 and TRBJ2-7, with TRBD2 as a weak D call on 6 bases. The CDR3 corresponds to CASTPLYWRDLYEQYF. DNA sequence: TGTGCCAGCACCCCCCTCTACTGGCGGGATCTCTACGAGCAGTACTTC.